What follows describes a single TCR beta chain. The data derive from a study of blood T cell repertoires in COVID-19. Study details: Sample material is recorded as cDNA or gDNA derived from T cells, B-cell-depleted T cells, or PBMCs.

Germline V gene data show CDR1 as SNHLY and CDR2 as FYNNEI. Trimming left V 0 bases short and J 6 bases short, with 11 bases between. CDR3 length: 14 residues. Original processing methods: Nucleated cell counts were estimated from reference gene primer amplification. Data came from immunoSEQ multiplex PCR; TCRdb stores just in-frame clones and leaves some out. V and J calls and clone size are those listed in that table; D and trimming were worked out from the DNA. The repertoire holds approximately 230,000 clones, with 80% to 95% as singletons. Self-reported history from a screening survey and questionnaire set each donor's cohort. Donors in Cohort 3 counted as recovered after two negative PCRs, clearance, or symptom resolution.

The specimen sequenced was PBMCs or T cells enriched from blood (not recorded which). The genes are TRBV2 and TRBJ1-1; D gene uncertain. The source is a woman aged 18-29 years who had recovered from COVID-19. The CDR3: CASSEATGGPEAFF. For the CDR3, the DNA is TGTGCCAGCAGTGAAGCAACGGGCGGGCCTGAAGCTTTCTTT. Looking up the rest from reference TRBV2 and TRBJ1-1 gives the full variable domain: EPEVTQTPSHQVTQMGQEVILRCVPISNHLYFYWYRQILGQKVEFLVSFYNNEISEKSEIFDDQFSVERPDGSNFTLKIRSTKLEDSAMYFCASSEATGGPEAFFGQGTRLTVV.